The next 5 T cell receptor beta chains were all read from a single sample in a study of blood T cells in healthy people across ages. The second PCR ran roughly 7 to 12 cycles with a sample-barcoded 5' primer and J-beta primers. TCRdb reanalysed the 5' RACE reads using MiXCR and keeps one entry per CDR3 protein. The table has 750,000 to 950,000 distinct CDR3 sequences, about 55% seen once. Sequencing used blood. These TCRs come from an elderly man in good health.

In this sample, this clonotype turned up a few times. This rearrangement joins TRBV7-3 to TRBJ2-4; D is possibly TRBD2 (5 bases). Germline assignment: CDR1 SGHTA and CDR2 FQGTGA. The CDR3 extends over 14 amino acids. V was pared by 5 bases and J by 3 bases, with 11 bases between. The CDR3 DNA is TGTGCCAGCAGCCCCGGTCGGGGCAAAAACATTCAGTACTTC. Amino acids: CASSPGRGKNIQYF.

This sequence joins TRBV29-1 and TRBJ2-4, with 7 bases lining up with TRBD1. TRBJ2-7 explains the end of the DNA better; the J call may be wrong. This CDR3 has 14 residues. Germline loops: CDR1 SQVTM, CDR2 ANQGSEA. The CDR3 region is CSVVVGDSFYEQYF. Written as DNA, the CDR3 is TGCAGCGTTGTTGTAGGGGACAGTTTCTACGAGCAGTACTTC.

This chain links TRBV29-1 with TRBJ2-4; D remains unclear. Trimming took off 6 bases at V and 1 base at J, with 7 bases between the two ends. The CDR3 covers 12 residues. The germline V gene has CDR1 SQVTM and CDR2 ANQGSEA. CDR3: CSVQPAKNIQYF. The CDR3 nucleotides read TGCAGCGTGCAGCCGGCCAAAAACATTCAGTACTTC.

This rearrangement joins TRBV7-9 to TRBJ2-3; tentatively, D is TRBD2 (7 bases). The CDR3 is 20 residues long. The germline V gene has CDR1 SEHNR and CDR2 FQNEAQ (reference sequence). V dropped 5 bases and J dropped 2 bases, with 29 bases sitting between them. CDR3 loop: CASSLRDKLFGGRATDTQYF. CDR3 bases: TGTGCCAGCAGCCTCCGGGACAAGCTTTTCGGCGGGAGAGCCACAGATACGCAGTATTTT.

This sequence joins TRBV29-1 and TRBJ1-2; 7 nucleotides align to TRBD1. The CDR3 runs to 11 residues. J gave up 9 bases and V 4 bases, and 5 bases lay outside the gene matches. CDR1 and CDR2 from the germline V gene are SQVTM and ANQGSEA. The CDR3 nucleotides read TGCAGCGTTGGTTCACAGGGGAGCTACACCTTC. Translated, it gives CSVGSQGSYTF.